The next 8 T cell receptor beta chains were all read from a single sample in a study of blood T cells in healthy people across ages. The authors ran a second PCR of roughly 6 to 12 cycles using a sample-barcoded 5' primer and a J-beta primer mix. TCRdb reprocessed the 5' RACE reads with MiXCR, giving one entry per CDR3 protein. The profile shows under 1,000,000 distinct CDR3 sequences, 30% to 45% of them singletons. Sample: blood. The receptors were gathered from a man between 18 and 35 years old in good health.

This clonotype has ten or more counts. The genes are TRBV7-2 and TRBJ2-5, with a tentative D call TRBD1 (6 bases). The V end lost 5 bases, the J end lost 2 bases, and 9 bases lay between the germline ends. The CDR3 has 13 amino acids. CDR1 is SGHTA, CDR2 FQGNSA, per germline. As DNA, the CDR3 is TGTGCCAGCAGCCCCGACAGGCAAGAGACCCAGTACTTC. Amino acid sequence: CASSPDRQETQYF.

This clonotype came up a few times. This sequence joins TRBV15 and TRBJ1-6; D is ambiguous. The CDR3 runs 15 residues. Trimming shortened V by 1 base and J by 0 bases, and 4 bases separated the two germline ends. Per germline, CDR1 LNHNV and CDR2 YYDKDF (reference sequence). The chain's CDR3 is CATSRGSSYNSPLHF. Here the CDR3 DNA reads TGTGCCACCAGCAGAGGTAGCTCCTATAATTCACCCCTCCACTTT.

This chain links TRBV7-9 with TRBJ1-2; 9 nucleotides agree with TRBD1. The CDR3 loop spans 15 amino acids. The V segment lost 4 bases and the J segment 4 bases; nucleotides outside the gene matches: 7. Germline CDR1 and CDR2: SEHNR and FQNEAQ (reference sequence). CDR3 DNA sequence: TGTGCCAGCAGCTCCGTGTGGGGACAGGGCTATGGCTACACCTTC. As protein: CASSSVWGQGYGYTF.

The table lists this clonotype with a few counts. This chain uses TRBV5-1 with TRBJ2-3; a weak D match, TRBD1 (6 bases). Germline lookup yields CDR1 SGHRS and CDR2 YFSETQ. The CDR3 sequence is 14 residues long. The V and J ends lost 4 bases and 10 bases respectively, with 19 bases between them. The DNA for the CDR3 is TGCGCCAGCAGCCCCATCCTAGCAGGGGATGCGCAGTATTTT. This translates into CASSPILAGDAQYF.

This clonotype has only a few counts. The chain combines TRBV20-1 with TRBJ1-1; 7 bases line up with TRBD1. Losses at the gene ends were 5 bases for V and 7 bases for J; bases not matched to a gene: 1. Germline CDR1 DFQATT, CDR2 SNEGSKA (reference sequence). The CDR3 contains 10 residues. The CDR3 here is CSARQGEAFF. The CDR3 DNA sequence: TGCAGTGCTCGACAGGGTGAAGCTTTCTTT.

This clonotype was counted a single time. One junction end does not reproduce the germline sequence, and a read error may be involved. J is TRBJ2-4 and V is TRBV7-6, with D uncertain. The J call is in doubt because the DNA end fits TRBJ2-5 better. Germline loops: CDR1 SGHVS, CDR2 FNYEAQ. The CDR3 runs to 13 residues. The chain's CDR3 is CASSVAERETQYF. CDR3 sequence (DNA): TGTGCCAGCAGCGTAGCAGAGAGGGAGACCCAGTACTTC.

The chain recombines TRBV7-2 with TRBJ2-2; unclear D gene. V dropped 1 base and J dropped 6 bases, with 9 bases sitting between them. Germline V gives CDR1 SGHTA, CDR2 FQGNSA. This CDR3 region has 14 residues. The CDR3 DNA reads TGTGCCAGCAGCTTAGGGCAACACTCCGGGGAGCTGTTTTTT. Its protein is CASSLGQHSGELFF.

The rearrangement uses TRBV7-9 and TRBJ2-1; 7 nucleotides line up with TRBD1. Near its end, the DNA agrees better with TRBJ2-7, so the J call may be wrong. The CDR3 is 20 residues long. From germline, CDR1 is SEHNR and CDR2 FQNEAQ (reference sequence). CDR3 DNA sequence: TGTGCCAGCAGCGTTCGACAGGGTCTTAGATTAGGGAGCTCCTACAATGAGCAGTACTTC. Its translation: CASSVRQGLRLGSSYNEQYF.